This entry lists 5 T cell receptor beta chains sequenced from one sample in a study of cytomegalovirus exposure and HLA in healthy donors. Only in-frame clones appear in the TCRdb table, and some are missing; sequencing was by immunoSEQ multiplex PCR. The sample comprises around 300,000 clones, around 90% of which are singletons, and roughly 0.88% rests with the top ten. Sequenced material: PBMCs. These receptors came from a man aged 25 to 45 in good health and CMV-seronegative.

This clone was recorded only once. CDR3 protein: CASSKSGGGETQYF. CDR3 nucleotide sequence: TGTGCCAGCAGCAAAAGCGGGGGCGGAGAGACCCAGTACTTC. The J gene is TRBJ2-5, the V gene TRBV11-3; 8 bases are shared with TRBD2. The germline V gene has CDR1 SGHNT and CDR2 YENEEA. The V and J ends lost 5 bases and 4 bases, in that order; junction bases with no gene match: 6. The CDR3 runs to 14 residues.

V is TRBV7-8 and J is TRBJ2-7; 8 nucleotides align to TRBD1. This CDR3 spans 13 amino acids. Germline V CDR1 and CDR2: SGHVS, FQNEAQ. The V and J ends lost 5 bases and 4 bases, in that order; junction bases with no gene match: 4. The CDR3 DNA sequence: TGTGCCAGCAGCCCAGACAGGGGATACGAGCAGTACTTC. Protein product: CASSPDRGYEQYF. Drawing the rest from reference TRBV7-8 and TRBJ2-7, the complete variable domain is GAGVSQSPRYKVAKRGQDVALRCDPISGHVSLFWYQQALGQGPEFLTYFQNEAQLDKSGLPSDRFFAERPEGSVSTLKIQRTQQEDSAVYLCASSPDRGYEQYFGPGTRLTVT.

DNA for the CDR3: TGCGCCAGCAGCCTCCGGACAGGGGGAAGGACCGGGGAGCTGTTTTTT. Its translation is CASSLRTGGRTGELFF. The chain is built from TRBV4-3 and TRBJ2-2; 10 positions match TRBD1. This CDR3 comprises 16 residues. Germline lookup yields CDR1 LGHNA and CDR2 YSLEER. J was trimmed by 5 bases and V by 4 bases; bases with no gene match: 7.

The V gene is TRBV25-1, the J gene TRBJ2-7; 8 bases are a match to TRBD1. V shed 1 base, J shed 6 bases, and the junction held 14 bases outside the gene matches. CDR1 MGHDK and CDR2 SYGVNS come from the germline V gene. The CDR3 loop spans 17 amino acids. The DNA of the CDR3 is TGTGCCAGCAGTGAATTTGGTTCCGGGACAGGTCAGGGCGAGCAGTACTTC. Its protein is CASSEFGSGTGQGEQYF.

Comment on this clone: Other DNA sequences in this sample translate to the same CDR3. This rearrangement joins TRBV7-9 to TRBJ1-1; D remains unclear. V dropped 4 bases and J dropped 4 bases, with 10 bases sitting between them. The germline V gene has CDR1 SEHNR and CDR2 FQNEAQ (reference sequence). The CDR3 length is 13 residues. The CDR3 region has the DNA TGTGCCAGCAGCTCGGGAGGAGGCACTGAAGCTTTCTTT. Translation gives CASSSGGGTEAFF. Using reference TRBV7-9 and TRBJ1-1 for the parts outside the CDR3, the full variable domain is DTGVSQNPRHKITKRGQNVTFRCDPISEHNRLYWYRQTLGQGPEFLTYFQNEAQLEKSRLLSDRFSAERPKGSFSTLEIQRTEQGDSAMYLCASSSGGGTEAFFGQGTRLTVV.